This entry concerns a single T cell receptor beta chain. This clone was counted only a few times. It has no known antigen specificity. No base quality values were provided; no much bigger clone lies one nucleotide off. The sample belongs to a study of Ad26.COV2.S vaccination and SARS-CoV-2 variants (dated by TCRdb to about 2021). Looking at the study overall: Vaccine-arm donors came from COV1001, a multicentre, randomized, double-blind, placebo-controlled phase I-IIa trial of Ad26.COV2.S in healthy adults. Trial participants were randomized into five groups of five: low-dose or high-dose Ad26.COV2.S given once or twice, or placebo on both occasions. Investigators did not know the trial group allocation while performing experiments and assessing outcomes. The TCR-sequenced set comprised around 30 samples: around 20 Ad26.COV2.S vaccine recipients, 5 placebo recipients and 8 SARS-CoV-2 convalescent individuals. Dosing of Ad26.COV2.S was intramuscular, at either 5x10^10 or 1x10^11 viral particles, delivered as one shot or as two shots spaced 56 days apart. TCRbeta repertoire sequencing served as the tool for gauging how specific and how broad the SARS-CoV-2-reactive T cell receptors were following Ad26.COV2.S vaccination.

Overall study results and their limits: Vaccine and placebo recipients had similar non-spike TCR breadth, a finding consistent with the vaccine containing only spike. The study was not powered for comparison of responses between vaccine doses or regimens. Higher spike-specific TCR breadth was observed in Ad26.COV2.S recipients than in placebo recipients (P = 0.0014). The authors noted that the TCR breadth and depth analyses may have underestimated total T cell responses. After vaccination, spike-specific CD8+ and CD4+ T cell responses were reported to show substantial breadth.

Read against the paper, the sample's treatment or condition label means: 19 received Ad26.COV2.S at low or high dose, single or two shots; 5 received placebo; per-sample allocation not given. For vaccine and placebo recipients, repertoires were sequenced using samples collected on day 63 after the first injection. In Cohort 1b, fewer than 30 adults aged 18-55 years were enrolled at a single site in Boston, USA, between 29 July and 7 August 2020. Ad26.COV2.S consisted of a replication-incompetent adenovirus type 26 vector by which a prefusion-stabilized SARS-CoV-2 spike protein from the original Wuhan strain was expressed. From a lookup of the germline V gene (reference sequence), CDR1 and CDR2 are MNHNY and SVGAGI. V is pared back by 4 bases and J by 1 base, with 5 bases lying between the germline termini. The CDR3 spans 12 residues, from the cysteine through the phenylalanine. The retained sequence is limited to the CDR3, 36 bases, with the frame set at the first base.

The immunoSEQ Assay was used to sequence TCRbeta CDR3 regions. After extraction, genomic DNA underwent amplification by bias-controlled multiplex PCR, followed by high-throughput sequencing. Per the original workflow: To quantify the absolute abundance of every unique TCRbeta CDR3 region, sequences were collapsed and filtered. T cell fraction was estimated by normalization of TCRbeta template counts to usable DNA, with usable DNA being measured through amplification of reference genes present in all nucleated cells. Repertoire TCRs were annotated as SARS-CoV-2-specific by exact matching of V gene, CDR3 amino acid sequence and J gene to a known reactive TCR set. The reference SARS-CoV-2 TCR set came from MIRA and was filtered for enrichment in COVID-19-positive ImmuneCODE repertoires, removing public or cross-reactive TCRs. Using the MIRA antigens, annotated TCRs were further analysed by specific ORF or by position within an ORF. Breadth was defined as annotated unique rearrangements over total unique productive rearrangements; depth was the summed frequency of those rearrangements. TCR breadth was compared between groups using two-sided Wilcoxon rank-sum tests. Imported from immuneACCESS, the table was reduced by TCRdb to in-frame sequences with V and J called. These copies leave out some clones; in studies compared against another copy, an unresolved V gene accounts for under half, and the cause of the remainder is not known. That table is the source of V, J and clone size, and D and trimming were worked out from the DNA. This sample holds fewer than 300,000 clones; around 87% were observed only once. The top ten clones comprise about 3.1% of the sample.

The sequence links TRBV6-6 to TRBJ2-7, with an unclear D gene assignment. The sample was peripheral blood, taken in a trial of Ad26.COV2.S vaccine versus placebo. The sequence was obtained from a person between 18 and 65 years old who received the Ad26.COV2.S COVID-19 vaccine or a placebo. The CDR3 loop reads CASSFRSYEQYF. The DNA is as follows: TGTGCCAGCAGTTTCAGATCCTACGAGCAGTACTTC.